The rows below give T cell receptor beta chains drawn from one sample of a study of regulatory T cells in long-lasting Graves disease. From the multiplex PCR reads, TCRdb called clonotypes with MiXCR, one entry per CDR3 protein. The sample has over 650,000 distinct CDR3 sequences, roughly 30% seen once; the top ten hold about two fifths. Specimen: peripheral blood mononuclear cells (PBMCs), collected when the disease was refractory, from a patient treated with antithyroid drugs. The source of these receptors is a female donor with Graves disease. CDR3s include the opening cysteine and the closing phenylalanine or tryptophan.

cdr3_aa: CASSPTGYGNTIYF
j_call: TRBJ1-3
cdr3_length: 14
v_call: TRBV12-3/TRBV12-4

cdr3_aa: CSVSRGPMNTEAFF
j_call: TRBJ1-1
cdr3_length: 14
v_call: TRBV29-1

cdr3_aa: CASSQEHVQGRDEKLFF
j_call: TRBJ1-4
cdr3_length: 17
v_call: TRBV14

cdr3_aa: CASSGTGGYYGYTF
j_call: TRBJ1-2
cdr3_length: 14
v_call: TRBV11-2

cdr3_aa: CSARPARGGNQETQYF
j_call: TRBJ2-5
cdr3_length: 16
v_call: TRBV20-1

cdr3_aa: CASSHRALNEKLFF
j_call: TRBJ1-4
cdr3_length: 14
v_call: TRBV12-3/TRBV12-4

cdr3_aa: CASSPGTGLEAFF
j_call: TRBJ1-1
cdr3_length: 13
v_call: TRBV9

cdr3_aa: CSASTGGNYGYTF
j_call: TRBJ1-2
cdr3_length: 13
v_call: TRBV20-1

cdr3_aa: CSARDRRTGEKLFF
j_call: TRBJ1-4
cdr3_length: 14
v_call: TRBV20-1

cdr3_aa: CASSYTELNTEAFF
j_call: TRBJ1-1
cdr3_length: 14
v_call: TRBV6-2/TRBV6-3

cdr3_aa: CASSARDSTGELFF
j_call: TRBJ2-2
cdr3_length: 14
v_call: TRBV28

cdr3_aa: CAWGQINEKLFF
j_call: TRBJ1-4
cdr3_length: 12
v_call: TRBV30

cdr3_aa: CAMRGGTGKETQYF
j_call: TRBJ2-5
cdr3_length: 14
v_call: TRBV2

cdr3_aa: CANSTGPKNIQYF
j_call: TRBJ2-4
cdr3_length: 13
v_call: TRBV6-1

cdr3_aa: CSVDAGGGAEAFF
j_call: TRBJ1-1
cdr3_length: 13
v_call: TRBV29-1

cdr3_aa: CASSEASGANQPQHF
j_call: TRBJ1-5
cdr3_length: 15
v_call: TRBV6-2/TRBV6-3

cdr3_aa: CASSLIRRGGTEAFF
j_call: TRBJ1-1
cdr3_length: 15
v_call: TRBV7-2

cdr3_aa: CSVELMEAFF
j_call: TRBJ1-1
cdr3_length: 10
v_call: TRBV29-1

cdr3_aa: CASSRSQETQYF
j_call: TRBJ2-5
cdr3_length: 12
v_call: TRBV7-2

cdr3_aa: CASSSGTDPYGYTF
j_call: TRBJ1-2
cdr3_length: 14
v_call: TRBV5-6

cdr3_aa: CASRLTATDTQYF
j_call: TRBJ2-3
cdr3_length: 13
v_call: TRBV12-3/TRBV12-4

cdr3_aa: CASSFTASYYGYTF
j_call: TRBJ1-2
cdr3_length: 14
v_call: TRBV12-3/TRBV12-4

cdr3_aa: CASARAHTEAFF
j_call: TRBJ1-1
cdr3_length: 12
v_call: TRBV2

cdr3_aa: CASSPSAETNTEAFF
j_call: TRBJ1-1
cdr3_length: 15
v_call: TRBV7-9

cdr3_aa: CASSPGGQGAKGTEAFF
j_call: TRBJ1-1
cdr3_length: 17
v_call: TRBV5-1

cdr3_aa: CASSLAPRVRGTEAFF
j_call: TRBJ1-1
cdr3_length: 16
v_call: TRBV12-3/TRBV12-4

cdr3_aa: CASSQDPVGRTEAFF
j_call: TRBJ1-1
cdr3_length: 15
v_call: TRBV4-1

cdr3_aa: CASSIDRDNYEQYF
j_call: TRBJ2-7
cdr3_length: 14
v_call: TRBV19

cdr3_aa: CASRLAGLENTEAFF
j_call: TRBJ1-1
cdr3_length: 15
v_call: TRBV2

cdr3_aa: CATPVYGGRGNTGELFF
j_call: TRBJ2-2
cdr3_length: 17
v_call: TRBV28

cdr3_aa: CSAPGQGLAGGLETQYF
j_call: TRBJ2-5
cdr3_length: 17
v_call: TRBV20-1

cdr3_aa: CASSSGEARGYTF
j_call: TRBJ1-2
cdr3_length: 13
v_call: TRBV25-1

cdr3_aa: CASSKNQGPEAFF
j_call: TRBJ1-1
cdr3_length: 13
v_call: TRBV6-1

cdr3_aa: CASSPRDGDTGELFF
j_call: TRBJ2-2
cdr3_length: 15
v_call: TRBV2

cdr3_aa: CASSVEAPPSGESYEQYF
j_call: TRBJ2-7
cdr3_length: 18
v_call: TRBV9

cdr3_aa: CSASWGAGNQPQHF
j_call: TRBJ1-5
cdr3_length: 14
v_call: TRBV20-1

cdr3_aa: CASSLEPGGRDQPQHF
j_call: TRBJ1-5
cdr3_length: 16
v_call: TRBV7-6